The 25 T cell receptor beta chains listed next were all sequenced from one sample in a study of CD8 T cells in ankylosing spondylitis. TCRdb recomputed calls from the 5' RACE reads with MiXCR, one row per CDR3 protein. The table lists 150,000 to 200,000 distinct CDR3 sequences, 18% of them singletons, with more than 3.5% in the top ten. What was sequenced was blood, either unsorted or a sorted T cell fraction (not recorded which). Source of these receptors: a male donor aged 10-29 years with ankylosing spondylitis or in good health (not recorded which).

This clonotype was recorded many times. The rearrangement uses TRBV5-1 and TRBJ2-1; 11 nucleotides line up with TRBD2. The CDR3 sequence is 14 residues long. CDR1 and CDR2 (germline): SGHRS, YFSETQ. Germline trimming cut 7 bases from V and 9 bases from J; bases unmatched to any gene: 9. CDR3 in amino acids: CASAGTSGRSEQFF. CDR3 in DNA: TGCGCCAGCGCGGGGACTAGCGGCAGGTCTGAGCAGTTCTTC.

The sample holds many counts of this clonotype. This chain links TRBV20-1 with TRBJ1-3; TRBD1 is a possible D gene (6 bases). Trimming pared 0 bases from V and 4 bases from J, leaving 10 bases between. Germline V gene data show CDR1 as DFQATT and CDR2 as SNEGSKA (reference sequence). The CDR3 contains 14 residues. This CDR3 is CSARDPTGGNTIYF. The CDR3 DNA reads as TGCAGTGCTAGAGACCCGACAGGCGGAAACACCATATATTTT.

At least ten counts were recorded for this clonotype. This rearrangement joins TRBV5-1 to TRBJ2-1; no definite D call. V was trimmed by 4 bases and J by 4 bases, leaving 21 bases between them. This CDR3 is built from 17 residues. CDR1 is SGHRS and CDR2 is YFSETQ in the germline V gene. For the CDR3, the DNA is TGCGCCAGCAGCAGCCCGGTAGTCGCGGAGCCATACAATGAGCAGTTCTTC. Amino acid sequence: CASSSPVVAEPYNEQFF.

This clonotype was recorded many times. CDR3 bases: TGTGCCAGCAGACCCAGCCCAGGCGGGAGCTCCTACAATGAGCAGTTCTTC. The encoded protein is CASRPSPGGSSYNEQFF. V gene TRBV12-3 or TRBV12-4 combines with J gene TRBJ2-1; 7 nucleotides align to TRBD2. The CDR3 consists of 17 residues. Unmatched junction bases numbered 11, after V lost 6 bases and J lost 0 bases.

This clonotype was recorded at least ten times. The rearrangement uses TRBV12-3 or TRBV12-4 and TRBJ2-4; 8 positions agree with TRBD1. This CDR3 has 12 residues. With 4 bases clipped from V and 15 bases from J, the junction kept 8 bases outside the gene matches. The CDR3 region has the DNA TGTGCCAGCAGTTCGGGGACAGGCGGAAGGTACTTC. Protein product: CASSSGTGGRYF.

In this sample, this clonotype turned up many times. J is TRBJ2-5 and V is TRBV12-3 or TRBV12-4; D could derive from TRBD1 or TRBD2 (5 bases each). This CDR3 is built from 11 residues. With 6 bases removed from V and 13 bases from J, the gap between germline ends came to 15 bases. In DNA form, the CDR3 reads TGTGCCAGCAGCCGGGGACCAAAGGGGTACTTC. This codes for CASSRGPKGYF.

This clonotype has at least ten counts. The rearrangement links TRBV15 to TRBJ2-2, with 8 bases that match TRBD2. The CDR3 runs to 17 residues. The J segment lost 6 bases and the V segment lost 0 bases, leaving 9 bases of the junction unmatched. From germline, CDR1 is LNHNV and CDR2 YYDKDF (reference sequence). The CDR3 nucleotides are TGTGCCACCAGCAGAGATCCCCCCAGCGGGAGTGCCGGGGAGCTGTTTTTT. Its protein is CATSRDPPSGSAGELFF.

The table lists this clonotype with a few counts. The chain is built from TRBV20-1 and TRBJ1-4, with D perhaps matching TRBD1 (6 bases). The length of the CDR3 is 14 residues. V was trimmed by 1 base and J by 8 bases, leaving 14 bases between them. Germline CDR1 and CDR2: DFQATT and SNEGSKA (reference sequence). Here the CDR3 DNA reads TGCAGTGCTAGAGCGGGCAGGGGAACAGAAAAACTGTTTTTT. It translates to CSARAGRGTEKLFF.

This clonotype occurred many times. J is TRBJ2-3 and V is TRBV29-1; 8 bases match TRBD1. The length of the CDR3 is 17 residues. The J segment lost 2 bases and the V segment lost 5 bases, leaving 15 bases of the junction unmatched. Germline V gene lookup returns CDR1 SQVTM and CDR2 ANQGSEA. CDR3 nucleotides: TGCAGCGTTCCTACCCTAGGACAGGGACTCATCACAGATACGCAGTATTTT. Its translation: CSVPTLGQGLITDTQYF.

This clonotype was detected many times. In nucleotides, the CDR3 is TGTGCCAGCAGTTCGGACTCCTCCCAGCCCCAGCATTTT. It is translated as CASSSDSSQPQHF. The chain employs TRBV3-1 and TRBJ1-5; D gene unclear. The germline V and J ends were trimmed by 6 bases and 7 bases, with 13 bases remaining between them. This CDR3 is 13 amino acids long. The V gene's germline CDR1 is LGHDT and CDR2 YNNKEL (reference sequence).

In nucleotides, the CDR3 is TGTGCCAGCAGGCCTAGCGGTACCTACGAGCAGTACTTC. It encodes CASRPSGTYEQYF. The chain couples TRBV27 to TRBJ2-7; 7 nucleotides line up with TRBD2. The CDR3 is made up of 13 amino acids. Germline loops: CDR1 MNHEY, CDR2 SMNVEV (reference sequence). With V trimmed by 6 bases and J by 2 bases, 4 bases remained unmatched.

This clonotype showed up many times. The chain links TRBV20-1 to TRBJ2-1; 9 nucleotides agree with TRBD2. The CDR3 spans 17 residues. V lost 1 base to trimming and J lost 6 bases; unmatched junction nucleotides: 13. The germline CDR1 and CDR2 sequences are DFQATT and SNEGSKA (reference sequence). DNA for the CDR3: TGCAGTGCTAGAGTTCGGAGCGGGAGGATGACTCGCAATGAGCAGTTCTTC. Protein sequence: CSARVRSGRMTRNEQFF.

This clonotype was counted ten times or more. The chain is built from TRBV9 and TRBJ2-3, with 10 bases identical to TRBD2. This CDR3 is built from 17 residues. After removal of 3 bases from V and 5 bases from J, the junction contained 12 bases not matched to a gene. The germline V gene encodes CDR1 SGDLS and CDR2 YYNGEE. The CDR3 spells CASSAPRAGGPVDTQYF. The CDR3 DNA reads as TGTGCCAGCAGCGCCCCTCGAGCGGGAGGGCCGGTAGATACGCAGTATTTT. The full variable domain, in which reference TRBV9 and TRBJ2-3 provide the parts outside the CDR3, is DSGVTQTPKHLITATGQRVTLRCSPRSGDLSVYWYQQSLDQGLQFLIQYYNGEERAKGNILERFSAQQFPDLHSELNLSSLELGDSALYFCASSAPRAGGPVDTQYFGPGTRLTVL.

This clonotype came up many times. The CDR3 region has the DNA TGTGCCAGCAGCTCCCGGGACAGGGGGCCCGAAGCTTTCTTT. This gives the protein CASSSRDRGPEAFF. The gene calls are TRBV7-9 and TRBJ1-1; 12 bases map to TRBD1. Germline lookup yields CDR1 SEHNR and CDR2 FQNEAQ (reference sequence). CDR3 length: 14 amino acids. With 4 bases clipped from V and 8 bases from J, the junction kept 5 bases outside the gene matches.

This clonotype was detected ten times or more. The V and J genes are TRBV14 and TRBJ1-2; no firm D call. The V gene's germline CDR1 is SGHDN and CDR2 FVKESK. The V end lost 0 bases, the J end lost 5 bases, and 7 bases lay between the germline ends. The CDR3 contains 13 residues. CDR3 region: CASSQDGAYGYTF. For the CDR3, the DNA is TGTGCCAGCAGCCAAGATGGCGCGTATGGCTACACCTTC.

At least ten counts were recorded for this clonotype. V and J are TRBV7-3 and TRBJ2-7, with a possible D match to TRBD2 (6 bases). The CDR3 totals 12 residues. Germline V lookup: CDR1 SGHTA, CDR2 FQGTGA. Trimming took 4 bases from V and 6 from J, leaving 10 bases between them. This CDR3 is CASSSQGGEQYF. The CDR3 nucleotides read TGTGCCAGCAGCTCGCAGGGAGGCGAGCAGTACTTC.

This clonotype was observed many times. The CDR3 sequence is CASNSSGRTEAFF. CDR3 nucleotides: TGCGCCAGCAACTCGTCGGGGAGGACTGAAGCTTTCTTT. This chain connects TRBV5-1 to TRBJ1-1; D gene uncertain. This CDR3 comprises 13 residues. Germline CDR1 SGHRS, CDR2 YFSETQ. V was clipped by 6 bases and J by 5 bases, with 14 bases between them. Full variable domain (remainder filled in from reference TRBV5-1 and TRBJ1-1): KAGVTQTPRYLIKTRGQQVTLSCSPISGHRSVSWYQQTPGQGLQFLFEYFSETQRNKGNFPGRFSGRQFSNSRSEMNVSTLELGDSALYLCASNSSGRTEAFFGQGTRLTVV.

This clonotype was counted at least ten times. This chain connects TRBV3-1 to TRBJ2-2; 13 bases line up with TRBD2. The CDR3 spans 17 residues. The trim removed 4 bases at V and 8 bases at J, leaving 10 bases unmatched. Germline CDR1 reads LGHDT; CDR2 reads YNNKEL (reference sequence). The DNA for the CDR3 is TGTGCCAGCAGCCGCCTCACTAGCGGGAGGGCCGAGGGGGAGCTGTTTTTT. Amino acids: CASSRLTSGRAEGELFF.

This clonotype was detected many times. The CDR3 here is CATRGGLAVYNEQFF. CDR3 coding DNA: TGTGCCACCAGGGGAGGACTAGCGGTTTACAATGAGCAGTTCTTC. The genes are TRBV15 and TRBJ2-1, with 10 positions matching TRBD2. The germline CDR1 and CDR2 sequences are LNHNV and YYDKDF (reference sequence). Unmatched junction bases numbered 6, after V lost 6 bases and J lost 4 bases. This CDR3 spans 15 amino acids.

This clonotype was recorded many times. The rearrangement joins TRBV5-6 to TRBJ2-1; 10 nucleotides match TRBD2. Germline V gene sequence: CDR1 SGHDT, CDR2 YYEEEE. This CDR3 comprises 16 residues. J lost 2 bases, V lost 5 bases, and 7 bases had no gene match. The CDR3 bases are TGTGCCAGCAGTTTAGCGGGAGGCGTTCCCTACAATGAGCAGTTCTTC. Amino acids: CASSLAGGVPYNEQFF.

The sample holds a few counts of this clonotype. The rearrangement links TRBV6-6 to TRBJ2-1; the match to TRBD2 covers 10 bases. The CDR3 consists of 17 residues. V shed 0 bases and J 4 bases; nucleotides not matched to a gene: 6. Germline V gives CDR1 MNHNY, CDR2 SVGAGI (reference sequence). CDR3 loop: CASSYSGGTSAYNEQFF. The CDR3 DNA sequence: TGTGCCAGCAGTTACTCCGGAGGGACTAGCGCTTACAATGAGCAGTTCTTC.

In this sample, this clonotype turned up many times. The rearrangement uses TRBV10-3 and TRBJ2-3; 7 bases are shared with TRBD1. This CDR3 is built from 14 residues. CDR1 and CDR2 from the germline V gene are ENHRY and SYGVKD. V lost 6 bases to trimming and J lost 2 bases; unmatched junction nucleotides: 5. The CDR3 DNA sequence: TGTGCCATCAGGGACAGGAGTTTCACAGATACGCAGTATTTT. This translates into CAIRDRSFTDTQYF.

The chain couples TRBV5-1 to TRBJ2-3; 15 positions agree with TRBD2. Germline CDR1 reads SGHRS; CDR2 reads YFSETQ. V lost 4 bases to trimming and J lost 0 bases; unmatched junction nucleotides: 6. The CDR3 has 18 residues. CDR3 residues: CASSPGLAGGVSTDTQYF. CDR3 in DNA: TGCGCCAGCAGCCCCGGACTAGCGGGAGGGGTTAGCACAGATACGCAGTATTTT. Drawing the rest from reference TRBV5-1 and TRBJ2-3, the complete variable domain is KAGVTQTPRYLIKTRGQQVTLSCSPISGHRSVSWYQQTPGQGLQFLFEYFSETQRNKGNFPGRFSGRQFSNSRSEMNVSTLELGDSALYLCASSPGLAGGVSTDTQYFGPGTRLTVL.

In this sample, this clonotype turned up many times. J is TRBJ2-5 and V is TRBV9, with 7 bases matching TRBD2. Losses at the gene ends were 0 bases for V and 1 base for J; bases not matched to a gene: 3. The CDR3 runs 15 residues. Germline CDR1 and CDR2: SGDLS and YYNGEE. The DNA of the CDR3 is TGTGCCAGCAGCGTAGGGGGGACTACCCAAGAGACCCAGTACTTC. Translated: CASSVGGTTQETQYF.

In its sample, this clonotype was seen a few times. The chain is built from TRBV20-1 and TRBJ2-3, with 10 bases fitting TRBD2. V lost 6 bases and J lost 5; bases outside the gene matches: 5. The germline gives CDR1 DFQATT, CDR2 SNEGSKA (reference sequence). The CDR3 sequence is 13 residues long. The CDR3 here is CSALLAGQDTQYF. CDR3 DNA: TGCAGTGCACTACTAGCGGGACAAGATACGCAGTATTTT.